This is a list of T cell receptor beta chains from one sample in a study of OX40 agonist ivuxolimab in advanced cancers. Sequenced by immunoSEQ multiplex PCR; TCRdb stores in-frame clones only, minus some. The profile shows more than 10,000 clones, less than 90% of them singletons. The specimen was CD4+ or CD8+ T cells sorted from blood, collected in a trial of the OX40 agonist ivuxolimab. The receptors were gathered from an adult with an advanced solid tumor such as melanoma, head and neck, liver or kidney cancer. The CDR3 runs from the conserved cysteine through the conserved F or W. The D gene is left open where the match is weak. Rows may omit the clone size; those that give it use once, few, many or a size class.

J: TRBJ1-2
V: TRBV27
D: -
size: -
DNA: TGTGCCAGCAGGGGTCCCGACCTTAACTATGGCTACACCTTC
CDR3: CASRGPDLNYGYTF

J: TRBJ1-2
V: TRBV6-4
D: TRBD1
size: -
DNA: TGTGCCAGCAGTGAAGTCGGACAGGGGCCCATTGGCTACACCTTC
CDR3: CASSEVGQGPIGYTF

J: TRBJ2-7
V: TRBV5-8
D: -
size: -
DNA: TGTGCCAGCAGCTTGGGGGGTTCCCCCTACGAGCAGTACTTC
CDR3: CASSLGGSPYEQYF

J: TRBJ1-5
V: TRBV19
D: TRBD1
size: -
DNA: TGTGCCAGTAGTACCACAGGGGGCGATCAGCCCCAGCATTTT
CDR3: CASSTTGGDQPQHF

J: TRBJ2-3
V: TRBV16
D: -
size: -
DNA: TGTGCCAGCAGCCAATCCGGGGGCACAGATACGCAGTATTTT
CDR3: CASSQSGGTDTQYF

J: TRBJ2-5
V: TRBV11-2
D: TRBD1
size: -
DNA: TGTGCCAGCAGCTTAGACTGGGACAGGGGGCTGGAGACCCAGTACTTC
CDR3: CASSLDWDRGLETQYF

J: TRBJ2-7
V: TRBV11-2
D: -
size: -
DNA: TGTGCCAGCAGCCCAGACACGTACGAGCAGTACTTC
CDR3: CASSPDTYEQYF

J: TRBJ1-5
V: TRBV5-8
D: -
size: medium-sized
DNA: TGTGCCAGCAGCTCCCAGGGCTATAGCAATCAGCCCCAGCATTTT
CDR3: CASSSQGYSNQPQHF

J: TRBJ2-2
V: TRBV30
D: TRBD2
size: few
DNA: TGTGCCTGGAGTGTAGATCCCCTAGCGGGAGGTTCGTACACCGGGGAGCTGTTTTTT
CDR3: CAWSVDPLAGGSYTGELFF

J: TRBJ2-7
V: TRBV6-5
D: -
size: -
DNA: TGTGCCAGCAGTTGGTCCGGGGGAGGCTACGAGCAGTACTTC
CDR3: CASSWSGGGYEQYF

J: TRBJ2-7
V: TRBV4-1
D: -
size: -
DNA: TGCGCCAGCAGCCAAGGCCCGGGAACCTACGAGCAGTACTTC
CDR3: CASSQGPGTYEQYF

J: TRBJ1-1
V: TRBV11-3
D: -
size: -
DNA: TGTGCCAGCAGGGGCCAGCCTGGGACTGAAGCTTTCTTT
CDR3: CASRGQPGTEAFF

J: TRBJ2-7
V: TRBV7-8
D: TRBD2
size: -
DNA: TGTGCCAGCAGCTTAGGCCCTAGCGGGACTCTCTCCTACGAGCAGTACTTC
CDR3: CASSLGPSGTLSYEQYF

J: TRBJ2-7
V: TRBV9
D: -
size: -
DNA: TGTGCCAGCAGCCCAACGGGCAGGGATTACGAGCAGTACTTC
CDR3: CASSPTGRDYEQYF

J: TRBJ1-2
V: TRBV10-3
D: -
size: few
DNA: TGTGCCATCAGTGGACGGGACGACTATGGCTACACCTTC
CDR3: CAISGRDDYGYTF

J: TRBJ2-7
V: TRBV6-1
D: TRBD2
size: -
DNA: TGTGCCAGCAGTGAATCCAATAGCGGGATCTCTTACGAGCAGTACTTC
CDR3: CASSESNSGISYEQYF

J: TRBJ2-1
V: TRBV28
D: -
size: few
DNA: TGTGCCAGCAGCCAAGGAGTCAATGAGCAGTTCTTC
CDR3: CASSQGVNEQFF

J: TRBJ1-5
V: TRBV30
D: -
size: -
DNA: TGTGCCTGGAGTCGGAGGGTCAATCAGCCCCAGCATTTT
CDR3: CAWSRRVNQPQHF

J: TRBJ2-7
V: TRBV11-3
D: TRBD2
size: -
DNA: TGTGCCAGCAGCCGCCGAGTAGCGGGGGCCACGGACGAGCAGTACTTC
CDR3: CASSRRVAGATDEQYF

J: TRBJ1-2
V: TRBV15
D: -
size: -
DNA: TGTGCCACCAGCAGAAGCTCGACAGGAAAAGGTGAAGGCTACACCTTC
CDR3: CATSRSSTGKGEGYTF

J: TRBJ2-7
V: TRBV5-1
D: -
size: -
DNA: TGCGCCAGCAGCTTGAAGGGGAGTGAGCAGTACTTC
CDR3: CASSLKGSEQYF

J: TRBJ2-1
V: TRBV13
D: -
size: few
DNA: TGTGCCAGCAGCTCAGGACTCGACCCGAACCCCTACAATGAGCAGTTCTTC
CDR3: CASSSGLDPNPYNEQFF

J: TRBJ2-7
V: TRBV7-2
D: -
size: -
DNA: TGTGCCAGCAGTCAAGCGACTAGTACCTACGAGCAGTACTTC
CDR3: CASSQATSTYEQYF

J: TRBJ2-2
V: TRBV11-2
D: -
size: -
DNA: TGTGCCAGCAGCTCCCTGGACAAGAACACCGGGGAGCTGTTTTTT
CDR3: CASSSLDKNTGELFF

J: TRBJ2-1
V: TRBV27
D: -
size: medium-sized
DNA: TGTGCCAGCAGTTTTACGGCGGGAAATGAGCAGTTCTTC
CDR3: CASSFTAGNEQFF

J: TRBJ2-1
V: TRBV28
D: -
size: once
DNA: TGTGCCAGCAATACCCCCGAGACTAGTTCCTACAATGAGCAGTTCTTC
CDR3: CASNTPETSSYNEQFF

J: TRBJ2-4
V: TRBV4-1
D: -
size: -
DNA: TGCGCCAGCAGCACCCCGCGCGTGGACAGAAACATTCAGTACTTC
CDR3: CASSTPRVDRNIQYF

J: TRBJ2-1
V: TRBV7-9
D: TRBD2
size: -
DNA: TGTGCCAGCAGCTTACTAGCGGGGGGCCTGAATGAGCAGTTCTTC
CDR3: CASSLLAGGLNEQFF

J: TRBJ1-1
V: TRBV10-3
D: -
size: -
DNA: TGTGCCATCACCGAAACAGGGAACACTGAAGCTTTCTTT
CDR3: CAITETGNTEAFF

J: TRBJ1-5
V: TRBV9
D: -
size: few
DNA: TGTGCCAGCAGCGCGGGGGGTCGCCAGCCCCAGCATTTT
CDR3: CASSAGGRQPQHF

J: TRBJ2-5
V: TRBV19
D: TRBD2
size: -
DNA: TGTGCCAGTAGTATAGCGGGGGGGAGCGGAGAGACCCAGTACTTC
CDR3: CASSIAGGSGETQYF

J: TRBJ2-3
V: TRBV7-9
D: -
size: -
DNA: TGTGCCAGCAGCTTAGTAGTGACAGATACGCAGTATTTT
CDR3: CASSLVVTDTQYF

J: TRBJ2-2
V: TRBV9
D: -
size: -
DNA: TGTGCCAGCAGCGTAGGACGCGGGGAGCTGTTTTTT
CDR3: CASSVGRGELFF

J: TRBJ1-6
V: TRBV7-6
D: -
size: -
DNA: TGTGCCAGCAGCTTAGTCGCAGGGGAAGGTTCACCCCTCCACTTT
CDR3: CASSLVAGEGSPLHF

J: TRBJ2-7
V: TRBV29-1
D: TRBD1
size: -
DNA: TGCAGCGCCCAGGACAGGGGAGTTCACGAGCAGTACTTC
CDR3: CSAQDRGVHEQYF

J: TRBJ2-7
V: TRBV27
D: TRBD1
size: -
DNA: TGTGCCACCGGCGGACAGGGAGGCTACGAGCAGTACTTC
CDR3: CATGGQGGYEQYF

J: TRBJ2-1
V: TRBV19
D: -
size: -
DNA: TGTGCCAGTAGGCCCCTTGGCGGAAGTTACAATGAGCAGTTCTTC
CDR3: CASRPLGGSYNEQFF

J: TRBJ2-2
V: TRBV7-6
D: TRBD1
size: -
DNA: TGTGCCAGCAGCCCGAGTACAGGGGGCTTTCGTTCTAGCACCGGGGAGCTGTTTTTT
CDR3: CASSPSTGGFRSSTGELFF

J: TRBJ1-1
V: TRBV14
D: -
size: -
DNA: TGTGCCAGCAGCCCGGCTGGAGGCACTGAAGCTTTCTTT
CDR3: CASSPAGGTEAFF

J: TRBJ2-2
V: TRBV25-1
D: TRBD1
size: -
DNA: TGTGCCAGCAGTGGCCCCGGGACAGGGGGTTTGGAGACCGGGGAGCTGTTTTTT
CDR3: CASSGPGTGGLETGELFF

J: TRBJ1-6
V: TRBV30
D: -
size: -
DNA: TGTGCCTGGCAAAAGGGGACAAGTAGTAAGAATTCACCCCTCCACTTT
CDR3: CAWQKGTSSKNSPLHF

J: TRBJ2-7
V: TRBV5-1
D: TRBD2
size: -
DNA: TGCGCCAGCAGCCTTACAGGGGCCGGGACTAGCACCTACGAGCAGTACTTC
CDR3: CASSLTGAGTSTYEQYF

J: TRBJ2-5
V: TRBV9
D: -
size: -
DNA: TGTGCCAGCAGCGTAGGTTCGGGGGCCCAAGAGACCCAGTACTTC
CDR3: CASSVGSGAQETQYF

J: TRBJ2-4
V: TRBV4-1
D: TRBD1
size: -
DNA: TGCGCCAGCAGCCAACCGGGACAGGTGCTTCAGTACTTC
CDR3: CASSQPGQVLQYF

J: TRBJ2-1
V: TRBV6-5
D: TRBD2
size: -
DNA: TGTGCCAGCAGTTTTACTAGCGGGGGGGCAAATGAGCAGTTCTTC
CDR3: CASSFTSGGANEQFF

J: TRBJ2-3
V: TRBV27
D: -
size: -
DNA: TGTGCCAGCAGTTTAAGGGGCAGACCCAATGTTGGCACAGATACGCAGTATTTT
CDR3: CASSLRGRPNVGTDTQYF

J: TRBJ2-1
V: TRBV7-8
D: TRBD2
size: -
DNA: TGTGCCAGCAGCTTATCGCTAGCGGGTGATGAGCAGTTCTTC
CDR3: CASSLSLAGDEQFF

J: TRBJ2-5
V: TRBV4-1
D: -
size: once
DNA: TGCGCCAGCAGCCACCCCGGGGAGGGGGTGACCCAGTACTTC
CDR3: CASSHPGEGVTQYF

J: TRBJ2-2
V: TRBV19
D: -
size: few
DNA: TGTGCCAGTAGTGCGCAGGAGAACACCGGGGAGCTGTTTTTT
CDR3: CASSAQENTGELFF

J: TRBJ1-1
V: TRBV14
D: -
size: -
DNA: TGTGCCAGCAGGCAAATTGGGGGGACAGAAGCTTTCTTT
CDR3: CASRQIGGTEAFF

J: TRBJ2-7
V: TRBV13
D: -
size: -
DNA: TGTGCCAGCAGTCACGACAGCTACGAGCAGTACTTC
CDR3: CASSHDSYEQYF

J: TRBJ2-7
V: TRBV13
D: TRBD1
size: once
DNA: TGTGCCAGCAGTTCGGGGACAGGGGTGTACGAGCAGTACTTC
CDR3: CASSSGTGVYEQYF

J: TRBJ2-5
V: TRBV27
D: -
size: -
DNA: TGTGCCAGCAGCCCCCGCAGCGAACAAGAGACCCAGTACTTC
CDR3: CASSPRSEQETQYF

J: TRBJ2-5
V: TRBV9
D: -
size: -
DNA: TGTGCCAGCAACAAAGCCGGTTCCCAAGAGACCCAGTACTTC
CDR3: CASNKAGSQETQYF

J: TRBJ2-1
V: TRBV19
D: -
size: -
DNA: TGTGCCAGTAGTCGTTCGGGAGCAGGACTCAATGAGCAGTTCTTC
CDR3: CASSRSGAGLNEQFF

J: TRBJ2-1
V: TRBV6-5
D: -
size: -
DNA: TGTGCCAGCAGTTACTCTGTCGGGGAATGGTACAATGAGCAGTTCTTC
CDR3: CASSYSVGEWYNEQFF

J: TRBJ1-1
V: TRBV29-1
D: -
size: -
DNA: TGCAGCGCCGAGCGGCTAGACACTGAAGCTTTCTTT
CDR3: CSAERLDTEAFF

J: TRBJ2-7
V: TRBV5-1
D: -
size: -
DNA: TGCGCCAGCAGCTTGTCGCCAGGGGAATACTACGAGCAGTACTTC
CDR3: CASSLSPGEYYEQYF

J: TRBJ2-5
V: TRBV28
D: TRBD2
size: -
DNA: TGTGCCAGCCGCCGGGGGGGACGAGAGACCCAGTACTTC
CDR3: CASRRGGRETQYF